This entry lists 15 T cell receptor beta chains sequenced from one sample in a study of a mutant IDH1 vaccine in newly diagnosed glioma. These receptors are not linked to any known antigen. The assay was immunoSEQ multiplex PCR, and TCRdb's table has in-frame clones only and misses some. This sample yields over 55,000 clones, of which 81% are seen a single time; 5% to 7% belongs to the top ten. Described time point: week 35, safety follow-up. Vaccine doses each comprised 300 ug of mutant IDH1 20-mer peptide, with topical imiquimod. Sequencing used PBMCs, obtained from a glioma patient whose treatment included an IDH1 peptide vaccine. These receptors originate from a man between 35 and 55 years old with glioma.

This clone was detected once. The V and J genes are TRBV6-5 and TRBJ2-1, with TRBD2 identical over 11 bases. The V segment lost 6 bases and the J segment 6 bases; nucleotides outside the gene matches: 7. Germline CDR1 MNHEY, CDR2 SVGAGI. The CDR3 has 15 amino acids. CDR3 residues: CASRGSGRGVNEQFF. In nucleotides, the CDR3 is TGTGCCAGCAGGGGTAGCGGGAGGGGCGTCAATGAGCAGTTCTTC.

The chain has TRBV25-1 and TRBJ1-5; D is perhaps TRBD1 (5 bases). Trimming took 7 bases from V and 0 from J, leaving 13 bases between them. Per the germline V gene, CDR1 is MGHDK and CDR2 is SYGVNS. The CDR3 extends over 15 amino acids. The CDR3 region is CASKITGDSNQPQHF. CDR3 in DNA: TGTGCCAGCAAGATTACAGGAGATAGCAATCAGCCCCAGCATTTT.

This clone was seen a handful of times. The chain couples TRBV4-3 to TRBJ1-4; 8 bases match TRBD1. This CDR3 region has 15 residues. The germline gives CDR1 LGHNA, CDR2 YSLEER. The V and J ends lost 4 bases and 5 bases, in that order; junction bases with no gene match: 6. CDR3 DNA sequence: TGCGCCAGCAGCCCGGGGGACAGGCTAAATGAAAAACTGTTTTTT. It codes for CASSPGDRLNEKLFF.

The chain is built from TRBV5-1 and TRBJ2-5; TRBD2 agrees at 11 bases. The tail of the sequence fits TRBJ2-7 better, so the J call may be wrong. This CDR3 spans 14 amino acids. CDR1 is SGHRS and CDR2 is YFSETQ in the germline V gene. The CDR3 region is CASSLTSGSYEQYF. The DNA of the CDR3 is TGCGCCAGCAGCTTGACTAGCGGGAGCTACGAGCAGTACTTC.

V gene TRBV19 combines with J gene TRBJ1-5; tentative D call: TRBD1 (6 bases). Trimming cost V 5 bases and J 5 bases, with 25 bases left between them. The germline CDR1 and CDR2 sequences are LNHDA and SQIVND (reference sequence). The CDR3 is 18 amino acids. The CDR3 region has the DNA TGTGCCAGTAGTCTTCGGGGGGCCAGGGCTTCGGATCATCAGCCCCAGCATTTT. Residues: CASSLRGARASDHQPQHF.

The chain joins TRBV4-1 to TRBJ2-5; 11 positions agree with TRBD2. The V gene end was trimmed by 0 bases and the J gene end by 5 bases; junction bases not matched to a gene: 5. CDR1 and CDR2 from the germline V gene are MGHRA and YSYEKL. The CDR3 consists of 16 residues. The DNA of the CDR3 is TGCGCCAGCAGCCAAGATCCTAGCGGGAGGCGGGAGACCCAGTACTTC. As protein: CASSQDPSGRRETQYF.

The sample holds one count of this clone. The V gene is TRBV5-4, the J gene TRBJ1-1; D uncertain. The germline V gene encodes CDR1 SGHNT and CDR2 YYREEE (reference sequence). V was shortened by 4 bases and J by 5 bases, with 21 bases between the two germline ends. This CDR3 region has 16 residues. The CDR3 DNA sequence: TGTGCCAGCAGCCCCAAGGGTGGGGAGGAAAATACTGAAGCTTTCTTT. Protein: CASSPKGGEENTEAFF. The whole variable domain, filled in from reference TRBV5-4 and TRBJ1-1, reads ETGVTQSPTHLIKTRGQQVTLRCSSQSGHNTVSWYQQALGQGPQFIFQYYREEENGRGNFPPRFSGLQFPNYSSELNVNALELDDSALYLCASSPKGGEENTEAFFGQGTRLTVV.

Concerning this clone itself: Germline and junction disagree at one end, which may indicate a read error. The chain uses TRBV20-1 and TRBJ1-4; D gene uncertain. Germline lookup yields CDR1 DFQATT and CDR2 SNEGSKA (reference sequence). This CDR3 comprises 9 residues. This chain's CDR3 is CSAKEKLFF. CDR3 sequence (DNA): TGCAGTGCTAAGGAAAAACTGTTTTTT.

The genes are TRBV15 and TRBJ2-5; TRBD2 matches 11 bases. This CDR3 contains 17 residues. V shed 2 bases, J shed 5 bases, and the junction held 10 bases outside the gene matches. CDR1 and CDR2 (germline): LNHNV, YYDKDF (reference sequence). The chain's CDR3 is CATSRLTSGMGGETQYF. In DNA, the CDR3 is TGTGCCACCAGCAGATTGACTAGCGGGATGGGAGGGGAGACCCAGTACTTC.

V is TRBV18 and J is TRBJ2-7, with D possibly being TRBD1 or TRBD2 (5 bases each). CDR3 length: 13 residues. The ends were cut back, 5 bases at V and 0 bases at J, with 8 bases in the middle. Germline V gives CDR1 KGHSH, CDR2 LQKENI. CDR3 region: CASSWGSSYEQYF. The CDR3 DNA is TGTGCCAGCTCATGGGGGAGCTCCTACGAGCAGTACTTC.

The CDR3 reads CASSPRTGHPNEQFF. CDR3 bases: TGTGCCAGCAGTCCAAGGACAGGGCATCCCAATGAGCAGTTCTTC. V is TRBV27 and J is TRBJ2-1, with 8 bases aligning to TRBD1. V lost 5 bases and J lost 6; bases outside the gene matches: 9. The CDR3 loop spans 15 amino acids. Germline CDR1 reads MNHEY; CDR2 reads SMNVEV (reference sequence).

The chain links TRBV7-9 to TRBJ1-6; TRBD1 is a possible D gene (5 bases). Per the germline V gene, CDR1 is SEHNR and CDR2 is FQNEAQ (reference sequence). V was pared by 7 bases and J by 8 bases, with 15 bases between. The CDR3 spans 14 residues. The CDR3 DNA reads as TGTGCCAGCAACCCCGGGGGAAGTGATTCACCCCTCCACTTT. Translating gives CASNPGGSDSPLHF.

The chain couples TRBV9 to TRBJ2-3; TRBD1 aligns across 7 bases. The CDR3 consists of 15 residues. The trim removed 3 bases at V and 2 bases at J, leaving 6 bases unmatched. Germline loops: CDR1 SGDLS, CDR2 YYNGEE. CDR3 in amino acids: CASSGPGQDTDTQYF. In nucleotides, the CDR3 is TGTGCCAGCAGCGGACCCGGACAGGACACAGATACGCAGTATTTT.

The rearrangement joins TRBV21-1 to TRBJ2-3; the table's TRBD2 call for D was not verified on the DNA. TRBV21-1 is flagged as a pseudogene. The length of the CDR3 is 11 residues. CDR3 DNA: TGTGCCATGAGAGTGACAGATACGCAGTATTTT. As protein: CAMRVTDTQYF.

The V gene is TRBV25-1, the J gene TRBJ2-3; no clear D gene. Trimming took 6 bases from V and 2 from J, leaving 15 bases between them. This CDR3 is built from 15 residues. Germline CDR1 reads MGHDK; CDR2 reads SYGVNS. The CDR3 here is CASSAGLMSTDTQYF. CDR3 bases: TGTGCCAGCAGCGCCGGCTTGATGTCCACAGATACGCAGTATTTT.